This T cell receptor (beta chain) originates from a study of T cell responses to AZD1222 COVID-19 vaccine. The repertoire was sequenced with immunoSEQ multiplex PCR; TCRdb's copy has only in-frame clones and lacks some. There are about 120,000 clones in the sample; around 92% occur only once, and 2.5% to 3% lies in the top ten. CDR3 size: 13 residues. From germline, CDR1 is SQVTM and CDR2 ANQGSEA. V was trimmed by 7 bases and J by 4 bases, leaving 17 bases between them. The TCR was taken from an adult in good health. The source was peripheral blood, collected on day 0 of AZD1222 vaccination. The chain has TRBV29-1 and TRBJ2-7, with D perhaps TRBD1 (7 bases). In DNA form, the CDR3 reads TGCAGCGCTGGGGCGGGACAGACTTACGAGCAGTACTTC. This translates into CSAGAGQTYEQYF.